This T cell receptor beta chain was recovered during a study of blood T cell repertoires in COVID-19. In the study overall: The samples span acute and convalescent COVID-19 from the United States, Italy and Spain. PBMCs, B-cell-depleted T cells, or T cells were the source of the cDNA or gDNA that made up the material.

The CDR3 is 17 amino acids. J lost 2 bases, V lost 6 bases, and 11 bases had no gene match. The germline gives CDR1 MNHEY, CDR2 SVGEGT. In the original analysis: Estimates of nucleated cell counts were drawn from the amplification of reference gene primers. Here immunoSEQ multiplex PCR was the method, and the copy in TCRdb shows in-frame clones only, minus some. The DNA was the basis for D and trimming; V, J and clone size are from that table. The repertoire holds about 200,000 clones, with 70% to 90% as singletons. The sample taken for sequencing was peripheral blood. This chain connects TRBV6-2 or TRBV6-3 to TRBJ2-7; 12 bases align to TRBD2. The receptor comes from a man aged 35 to 55 with acute or convalescent COVID-19. CDR3 sequence reads: CASSTRLAGEVPYEQYF. In DNA, the CDR3 is TGTGCCAGCAGCACGCGACTAGCGGGAGAAGTCCCCTACGAGCAGTACTTC.